This passage covers 10 T cell receptor beta chains from one sample sequenced in a study of regulatory T cells in long-lasting Graves disease. Sample time point: newly diagnosed GD, antithyroid drugs for less than 3 months. The authors made the TCR library using RNA they extracted from PBMCs. Relying on iRepertoire HTBI primers and Arm-PCR of CDR3 regions, the team built TCR beta libraries. One entry per CDR3 protein, called by TCRdb with MiXCR from the multiplex PCR reads. The data show about 500,000 distinct CDR3 sequences, 15% to 20% seen once. The sample also formed part of further work on T cells in Graves' hyperthyroidism and ophthalmopathy.

The sample consisted of peripheral blood mononuclear cells (PBMCs), taken at new diagnosis, from a patient treated with antithyroid drugs. The receptors stem from a man aged 35 to 55 with Graves disease.

This clonotype came up many times. The chain carries TRBV5-6 and TRBJ2-7; D gene uncertain. The length of the CDR3 is 14 residues. The germline gives CDR1 SGHDT, CDR2 YYEEEE. Deletions cut 5 bases from V and 6 bases from J, with 18 bases between. The CDR3 loop is CASRQEWGSGEQYF. The DNA of the CDR3 is TGTGCCAGCAGGCAGGAGTGGGGATCGGGCGAGCAGTACTTC.

This clonotype has at least ten counts. The chain recombines TRBV28 with TRBJ1-2, with 8 positions matching TRBD1. This CDR3 is built from 15 residues. V shed 6 bases, J shed 2 bases, and the junction held 8 bases outside the gene matches. Germline V CDR1 and CDR2: MDHEN, SYDVKM. CDR3 sequence (DNA): TGTGCCAGCAGATCCAGGGGGCGCGAAAACTATGGCTACACCTTC. Translating gives CASRSRGRENYGYTF.

This clonotype was seen at least ten times. This rearrangement joins TRBV5-1 to TRBJ2-1; the match to TRBD2 covers 7 bases. The ends lost 2 bases at V and 0 bases at J; junction bases unmatched: 5. Germline CDR1 and CDR2: SGHRS and YFSETQ. The CDR3 is 16 residues long. CDR3: CASSFPSGSSYNEQFF. CDR3 nucleotides: TGCGCCAGCAGCTTCCCTAGCGGTAGCTCCTACAATGAGCAGTTCTTC.

The chain joins TRBV12-3 or TRBV12-4 to TRBJ1-4; 9 bases fit TRBD1. The CDR3 has 13 amino acids. Trimming took 6 bases from V and 6 from J; bases not matched to a gene: 2. The CDR3 sequence is CASRTGGDEKLFF. The CDR3 DNA follows: TGTGCCAGCAGGACAGGGGGAGATGAAAAACTGTTTTTT.

A remark on this clonotype: Being one base from a much bigger clone, this may be a read error. This chain joins TRBV6-1 and TRBJ2-7, with TRBD1 identical over 9 bases. The CDR3 totals 15 residues. Per germline, CDR1 MNHNS and CDR2 SASEGT. CDR3 in DNA: TGTGTCAGCAGTCGCCCGGGACAGGGAATTCTCGAGCAGTACTTC. It specifies CVSSRPGQGILEQYF.

This clonotype has ten or more counts. The chain couples TRBV20-1 to TRBJ2-7, with a tentative D call TRBD1 (6 bases). This CDR3 has 11 residues. V gave up 2 bases and J gave up 6 bases, with 8 bases separating them. Germline V gene data show CDR1 as DFQATT and CDR2 as SNEGSKA (reference sequence). The CDR3 loop is CSARQGREQYF. The CDR3 nucleotides are TGCAGTGCTAGACAGGGGCGCGAGCAGTACTTC.

This chain links TRBV7-3 with TRBJ2-1; 9 positions match TRBD2. J was trimmed by 8 bases and V by 2 bases; bases with no gene match: 4. CDR3 length: 14 amino acids. CDR1 and CDR2 from the germline V gene are SGHTA and FQGTGA. The CDR3 DNA is TGTGCCAGCAGCTTAGGGACTAGCAAACATGAGCAGTTCTTC. Amino acid sequence: CASSLGTSKHEQFF.

This clonotype was seen a handful of times. This chain links TRBV30 with TRBJ2-5; D unresolved. In germline, CDR1 is GTSNPN, CDR2 SVGIG (reference sequence). V was shortened by 3 bases and J by 4 bases, with 12 bases between the two germline ends. The CDR3 runs 13 residues. This CDR3 is CAWRYVLGETQYF. The CDR3 coding sequence is TGTGCCTGGAGATACGTGCTGGGAGAGACCCAGTACTTC.

This clonotype was picked up a small number of times. This chain links TRBV10-3 with TRBJ2-1; TRBD2 is a possible D gene (5 bases). Germline CDR1 and CDR2: ENHRY and SYGVKD. The CDR3 is 12 amino acids. V lost 3 bases and J 8 bases, leaving 8 bases between the germline ends. CDR3 DNA: TGTGCCATCAGTGACCCCGGGGATGAGCAGTTCTTC. Its translation is CAISDPGDEQFF.

The rearrangement uses TRBV19 and TRBJ2-7; TRBD2 matches 10 bases. Per germline, CDR1 LNHDA and CDR2 SQIVND (reference sequence). With 10 bases clipped from V and 7 bases from J, the junction kept 13 bases outside the gene matches. The CDR3 totals 14 residues. The CDR3 here is CATRTSGGREEQYF. DNA for the CDR3: TGTGCCACCAGGACTAGCGGAGGCCGGGAGGAGCAGTACTTC. Together with reference TRBV19 and TRBJ2-7, the CDR3 gives the full variable domain: DGGITQSPKYLFRKEGQNVTLSCEQNLNHDAMYWYRQDPGQGLRLIYYSQIVNDFQKGDIAEGYSVSREKKESFPLTVTSAQKNPTAFYLCATRTSGGREEQYFGPGTRLTVT.